The sequence of this TCR beta chain was determined in a study of neoadjuvant anti-PD-1 for oral cavity cancer. Six replicates per PBMC sample, mostly from 450 to 600 ng of genomic DNA. Profiled with immunoSEQ multiplex PCR; TCRdb holds only in-frame clones, not every one. The table shows over 65,000 clones, with about nine tenths occurring only once. Noted time point: after neoadjuvant nivolumab, at surgical resection. Turning to this clone: Its antigen is unknown.

Study-wide results and limits: Post-nivolumab, blood T cell clonality was significantly elevated in non-responders. Higher pretreatment Treg/Th17 ratios tracked higher pretreatment blood clonality.

V dropped 6 bases and J dropped 9 bases, with 18 bases sitting between them. Germline-derived CDR1 and CDR2 are LNHNV and YYDKDF (reference sequence). The CDR3 has 14 residues. The sequence derives from a person aged 40 to 85 with oral cavity squamous cell carcinoma. V usage is TRBV15 and J usage is TRBJ2-1; the D gene could be TRBD1 or TRBD2 (6 bases each). The source was PBMCs, collected after nivolumab (anti-PD-1) treatment. The CDR3 sequence: CATRLGGSVGEQFF. DNA for the CDR3: TGTGCCACCAGGTTAGGGGGGTCCGTCGGTGAGCAGTTCTTC.